This is a list of T cell receptor beta chains from one sample in a study of blood T cells in healthy people across ages. One entry per CDR3 protein, called by TCRdb with MiXCR from the 5' RACE reads. Among around 900,000 distinct CDR3 sequences, about 51% were seen once, and the ten largest hold about 22%. The specimen sequenced was blood. These receptors all come from a woman between 55 and 75 years old in good health. CDR3s include the opening cysteine and the closing phenylalanine or tryptophan. A D gene is named only where the DNA matches it firmly. Clone size appears in some rows only: once, few, many, or a class for an expanded clone.

few	TRBD2	TRBV12-3/TRBV12-4	TRBJ2-5	CASSTLAGGVETQYF	TGTGCCAGCAGTACCCTAGCGGGAGGTGTGGAGACCCAGTACTTC
few	.	TRBV20-1	TRBJ2-7	CSARGLAGQGVLIYEQYF	TGCAGTGCTAGAGGACTAGCGGGACAGGGGGTCCTGATCTACGAGCAGTACTTC
.	TRBD2	TRBV6-1	TRBJ2-1	CASSSPGGTSGSKQFF	TGTGCCAGCAGTTCACCGGGGGGGACTAGCGGGAGTAAGCAGTTCTTC
.	.	TRBV12-3/TRBV12-4	TRBJ1-1	CASSLGPRGSAEAFF	TGTGCCAGCAGTTTGGGCCCCAGGGGAAGCGCTGAAGCTTTCTTT
.	.	TRBV5-1	TRBJ2-7	CASSPGANSHEQYF	TGCGCCAGCAGCCCCGGGGCTAATTCGCACGAGCAGTACTTC
.	TRBD1	TRBV7-9	TRBJ2-7	CASSFLLVRAGGNEQYF	TGTGCCAGCAGCTTTCTATTGGTGAGGGCAGGGGGAAACGAGCAGTACTTC
.	TRBD1	TRBV7-9	TRBJ1-2	CASSFGRGQGYTF	TGTGCCAGCAGCTTCGGCAGGGGGCAAGGCTACACCTTC
few	.	TRBV4-2	TRBJ1-1	CASSHTGRTVLVFF	TGTGCCAGCAGCCATACAGGGAGGACCGTTCTGGTTTTCTTT
.	.	TRBV28	TRBJ2-7	CASSSLSVGGDEQYF	TGTGCCAGCAGTTCACTGTCGGTAGGGGGTGACGAGCAGTACTTC
once	TRBD1	TRBV5-1	TRBJ2-3	CASSRTGTADTQYF	TGCGCCAGCAGCAGAACCGGGACAGCGGATACGCAGTATTTT
.	TRBD1	TRBV7-3	TRBJ2-5	CASSQGGQGETQYF	TGTGCCAGCAGCCAAGGGGGACAGGGGGAGACCCAGTACTTC
.	TRBD1	TRBV4-2	TRBJ2-7	CASSPDRGSEQYF	TGTGCCAGCAGCCCGGACAGGGGAAGCGAGCAGTACTTC
.	TRBD2	TRBV7-9	TRBJ2-3	CASSLEEGLAGEDTQYF	TGTGCCAGCAGCTTAGAGGAGGGACTAGCGGGAGAAGATACGCAGTATTTT
many	.	TRBV20-1	TRBJ2-1	CSAPRDWNNEQFF	TGCAGTGCTCCTAGAGATTGGAACAATGAGCAGTTCTTC
.	.	TRBV2	TRBJ1-1	CASSERLQGNTEAFF	TGTGCCAGCAGTGAACGTTTACAGGGGAACACTGAAGCTTTCTTT
few	.	TRBV5-6	TRBJ1-2	CASSGPRGQDYGYTF	TGTGCCAGCAGCGGACCTCGGGGGCAGGACTATGGCTACACCTTC
.	.	TRBV7-9	TRBJ2-7	CASSPTDITYEQYF	TGTGCCAGCAGCCCCACAGACATAACCTACGAGCAGTACTTC
.	TRBD1	TRBV10-3	TRBJ1-2	CAIRDGTGREVYDGYTF	TGTGCCATCAGGGACGGGACAGGGAGGGAGGTCTATGATGGCTACACCTTC
few	TRBD1	TRBV12-3/TRBV12-4	TRBJ1-2	CASRYHGTGEGYTF	TGTGCCAGCAGATATCACGGGACAGGTGAAGGCTACACCTTC
.	.	TRBV20-1	TRBJ2-3	CSARLSHTADTQYF	TGCAGTGCTAGATTGTCACACACAGCAGATACGCAGTATTTT
.	TRBD2	TRBV5-6	TRBJ2-1	CASSSVRFAGGSHEQFF	TGTGCCAGCAGCTCGGTGCGGTTCGCGGGAGGGTCCCATGAGCAGTTCTTC
few	TRBD1	TRBV7-2	TRBJ1-6	CASSTGQILNSPLHF	TGTGCCAGCAGCACGGGACAGATACTTAATTCACCCCTCCACTTT
.	.	TRBV7-3	TRBJ2-1	CASSLMRNNEQFF	TGTGCCAGCAGCTTAATGCGCAACAATGAGCAGTTCTTC
few	.	TRBV12-3/TRBV12-4	TRBJ1-2	CASSPSTLYGYTF	TGTGCCAGCAGTCCAAGTACACTGTATGGCTACACCTTC
few	.	TRBV18	TRBJ2-6	CASSPLGGSGANVLTF	TGTGCCAGCTCACCACTGGGGGGCTCTGGGGCCAACGTCCTGACTTTC
.	TRBD2	TRBV4-1	TRBJ2-5	CASSQVTSGISETQYF	TGCGCCAGCAGCCAGGTGACTAGCGGGATTTCCGAGACCCAGTACTTC
.	TRBD2	TRBV12-3/TRBV12-4	TRBJ2-3	CASSFLAGDFADTQYF	TGTGCCAGCAGTTTTCTAGCGGGAGATTTTGCAGATACGCAGTATTTT
few	.	TRBV15	TRBJ1-4	CATSDPHSQDHEKLFF	TGTGCCACCTCGGACCCCCACTCGCAAGACCATGAAAAACTGTTTTTT